This T cell receptor (beta chain) was sequenced during a study of radiotherapy plus CTLA-4 blockade in lung cancer. Across the study: Under 20% of enrolled patients responded objectively, and roughly 30% had disease control.

Profiled with immunoSEQ multiplex PCR; TCRdb holds only in-frame clones, not every one. The data show around 100,000 clones, with around 74% seen just once and 2.5% to 3% held by the top ten. CTLA-4 blockade using ipilimumab, together with focal radiation, was received by patients with chemo-refractory metastatic non-small-cell lung cancer. The CDR3 is 17 amino acids. V was pared by 0 bases and J by 0 bases, with 6 bases of the junction left unmatched. Per germline, CDR1 SGHTA and CDR2 FQGNSA. The rearrangement links TRBV7-2 to TRBJ2-3; 7 bases align to TRBD2. This TCR was sampled from a human donor with non-small cell lung cancer who had a partial response to radiotherapy plus ipilimumab. Some clones in this sample may be carry-over from other donors' samples. This sample comprised peripheral blood, obtained from a patient treated with radiotherapy plus ipilimumab. CDR3: CASSLAPAGPSTDTQYF. DNA for the CDR3: TGTGCCAGCAGCTTAGCCCCAGCGGGGCCGAGCACAGATACGCAGTATTTT.